The entry below gives a single TCR beta chain sequence along with its context. This entry belongs to a study of blood T cell repertoires in COVID-19. Study-wide context: COVID-19 samples from acute and convalescent phases originated in the United States, Italy and Spain.

V was trimmed by 0 bases and J by 3 bases, leaving 4 bases between them. The CDR3 loop spans 13 amino acids. Germline V lookup: CDR1 SGHNT, CDR2 YYREEE (reference sequence). Some clones are missing from TCRdb's copy, which holds only in-frame ones; the method was immunoSEQ multiplex PCR. Of about 88,000 clones listed, approximately 88% were seen once; the top ten hold roughly 10%. The rearrangement joins TRBV5-4 to TRBJ1-3; D is uncertain. This TCR was sampled from a man older than 75 with acute or convalescent COVID-19. The sequencing sample was made of peripheral blood. The chain's CDR3 is CASSLASGNTIYF. CDR3 nucleotide sequence: TGTGCCAGCAGCTTGGCCAGTGGAAACACCATATATTTT.